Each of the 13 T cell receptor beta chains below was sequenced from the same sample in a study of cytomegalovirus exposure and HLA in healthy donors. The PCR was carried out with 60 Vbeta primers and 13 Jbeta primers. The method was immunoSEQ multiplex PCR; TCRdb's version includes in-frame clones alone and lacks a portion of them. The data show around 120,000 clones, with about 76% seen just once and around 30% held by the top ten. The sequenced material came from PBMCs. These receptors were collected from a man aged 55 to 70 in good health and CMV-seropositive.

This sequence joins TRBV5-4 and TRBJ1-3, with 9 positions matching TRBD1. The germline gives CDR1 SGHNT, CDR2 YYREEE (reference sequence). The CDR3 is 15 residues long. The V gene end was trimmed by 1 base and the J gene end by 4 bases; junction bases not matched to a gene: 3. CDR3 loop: CASSLSQGAGNTIYF. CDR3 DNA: TGTGCCAGCAGCTTGTCACAGGGGGCAGGAAACACCATATATTTT.

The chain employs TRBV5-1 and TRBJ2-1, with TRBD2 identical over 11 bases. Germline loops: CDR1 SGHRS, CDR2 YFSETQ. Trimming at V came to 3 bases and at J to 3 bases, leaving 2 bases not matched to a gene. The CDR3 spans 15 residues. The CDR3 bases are TGCGCCAGCAGCTCCGGGACTAGCGGCTACAATGAGCAGTTCTTC. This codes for CASSSGTSGYNEQFF.

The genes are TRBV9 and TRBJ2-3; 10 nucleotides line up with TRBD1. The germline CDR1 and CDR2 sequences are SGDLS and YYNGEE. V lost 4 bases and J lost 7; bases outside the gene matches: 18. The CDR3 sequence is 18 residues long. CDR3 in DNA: TGTGCCAGCAGCATAGGGACTCTTGGGACAGGGGCCCAGTATACGCAGTATTTT. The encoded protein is CASSIGTLGTGAQYTQYF. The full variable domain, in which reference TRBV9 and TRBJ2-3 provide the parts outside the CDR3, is DSGVTQTPKHLITATGQRVTLRCSPRSGDLSVYWYQQSLDQGLQFLIQYYNGEERAKGNILERFSAQQFPDLHSELNLSSLELGDSALYFCASSIGTLGTGAQYTQYFGPGTRLTVL.

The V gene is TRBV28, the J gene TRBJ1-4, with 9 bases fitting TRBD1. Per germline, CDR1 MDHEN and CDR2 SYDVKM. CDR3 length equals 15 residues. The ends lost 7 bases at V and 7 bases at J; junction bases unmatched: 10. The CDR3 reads CASTSPGTGSEKLFF. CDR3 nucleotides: TGTGCCAGCACCTCCCCCGGGACAGGGAGTGAAAAACTGTTTTTT.

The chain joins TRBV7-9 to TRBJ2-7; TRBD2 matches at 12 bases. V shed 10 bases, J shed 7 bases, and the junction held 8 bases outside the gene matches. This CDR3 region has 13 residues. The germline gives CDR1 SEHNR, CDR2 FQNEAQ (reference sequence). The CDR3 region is CATKTSGSGEQYF. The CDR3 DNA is TGTGCCACGAAGACTAGCGGGAGCGGGGAGCAGTACTTC.

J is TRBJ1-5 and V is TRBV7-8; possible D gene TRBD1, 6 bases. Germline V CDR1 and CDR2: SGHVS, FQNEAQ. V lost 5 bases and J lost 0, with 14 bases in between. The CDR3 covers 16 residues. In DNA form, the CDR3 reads TGTGCCAGCAGCAGATCGACAGGATATAGCAATCAGCCCCAGCATTTT. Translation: CASSRSTGYSNQPQHF.

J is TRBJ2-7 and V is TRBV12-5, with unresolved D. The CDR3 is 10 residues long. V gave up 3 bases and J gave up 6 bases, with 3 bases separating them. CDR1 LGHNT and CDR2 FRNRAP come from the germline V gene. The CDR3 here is CASGFSEQYF. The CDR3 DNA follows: TGTGCTAGTGGTTTCTCCGAGCAGTACTTC.

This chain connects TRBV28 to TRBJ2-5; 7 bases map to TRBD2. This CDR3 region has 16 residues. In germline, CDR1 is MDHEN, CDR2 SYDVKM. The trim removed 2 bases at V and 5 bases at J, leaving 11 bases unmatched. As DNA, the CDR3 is TGTGCCAGCAGTTTAGTGGGAGGGAGCGGGATGGAGACCCAGTACTTC. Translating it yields CASSLVGGSGMETQYF. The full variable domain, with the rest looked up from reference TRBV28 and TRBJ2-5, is DVKVTQSSRYLVKRTGEKVFLECVQDMDHENMFWYRQDPGLGLRLIYFSYDVKMKEKGDIPEGYSVSREKKERFSLILESASTNQTSMYLCASSLVGGSGMETQYFGPGTRLLVL.

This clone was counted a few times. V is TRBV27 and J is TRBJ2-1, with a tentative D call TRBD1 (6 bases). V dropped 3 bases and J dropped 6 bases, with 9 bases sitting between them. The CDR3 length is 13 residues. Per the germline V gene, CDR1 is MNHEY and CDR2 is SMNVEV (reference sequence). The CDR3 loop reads CASSLGQLNEQFF. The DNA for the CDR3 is TGTGCCAGCAGTTTGGGACAACTCAATGAGCAGTTCTTC.

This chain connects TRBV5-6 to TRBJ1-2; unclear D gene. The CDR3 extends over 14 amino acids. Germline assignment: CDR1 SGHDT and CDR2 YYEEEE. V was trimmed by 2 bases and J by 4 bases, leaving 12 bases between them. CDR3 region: CASSFSSNPYGYTF. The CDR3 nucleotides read TGTGCCAGCAGCTTTTCCAGTAACCCCTATGGCTACACCTTC.

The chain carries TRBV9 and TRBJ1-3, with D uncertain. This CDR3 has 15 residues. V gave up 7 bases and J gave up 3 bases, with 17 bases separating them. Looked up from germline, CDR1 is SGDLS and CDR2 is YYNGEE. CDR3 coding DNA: TGTGCCAGCTCCTCGAGGGATAACCTTGGAAACACCATATATTTT. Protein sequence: CASSSRDNLGNTIYF.

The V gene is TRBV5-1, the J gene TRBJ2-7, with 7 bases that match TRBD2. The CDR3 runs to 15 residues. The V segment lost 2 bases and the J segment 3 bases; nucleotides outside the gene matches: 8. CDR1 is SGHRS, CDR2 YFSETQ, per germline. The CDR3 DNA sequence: TGCGCCAGCAGCTTCGTGACTAGCTCATACTACGAGCAGTACTTC. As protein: CASSFVTSSYYEQYF.

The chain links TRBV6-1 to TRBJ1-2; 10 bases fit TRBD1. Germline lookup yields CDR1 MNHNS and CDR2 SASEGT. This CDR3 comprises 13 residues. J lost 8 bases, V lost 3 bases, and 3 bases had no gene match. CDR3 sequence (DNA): TGTGCCAGCAGTGACGACAGGGGGCACGGCTACACCTTC. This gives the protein CASSDDRGHGYTF.